The clone carrying this TCR beta chain occurred a few times. This specimen belongs to a study of T-cell reconstitution after alpha-beta-depleted transplantation in children. The library targeted TCRbeta and was prepared with unique molecular identifiers. TCRdb analysed the PCR reads with MiXCR anew, one entry per CDR3 protein. The data show about 600,000 distinct CDR3 sequences, roughly a tenth seen once. Sequenced here: PBMCs from the stem cell graft donor, sampled from the stem cell graft. This TCR came from a human donor who donated a stem cell graft to a child with acute myeloid leukemia.

In nucleotides, the CDR3 is TGTGCCAGCAGCTCTCTTAGCGGGGCGGGGGGAGAGACCCAGTACTTC. Translated: CASSSLSGAGGETQYF. J is TRBJ2-5 and V is TRBV7-2, with TRBD2 identical over 8 bases. Germline lookup yields CDR1 SGHTA and CDR2 FQGNSA. The junction had 11 bases not matched to a gene; V was cut back by 4 bases and J by 4 bases. CDR3 size: 16 residues.